This entry features one T cell receptor beta chain sequence. The specificity of this receptor is unknown. Per-base quality was not reported, and no clone a single base away is much larger than it. Library preparation employed 5' RACE. The listed sequencing device is NextSeq 500. Unique molecular identifiers were attached to individual cDNA molecules in the TCR library protocol so that sequencing error and PCR bias could be corrected. Sequencing covered both TCR alpha and beta chains, and within each sample the abundances of alpha and beta sequences were tightly co-correlated. The authors' pipeline ran thus. V gene, J gene and CDR3 annotation of TCR sequences was performed with Decombinator V4. TCRs were defined as expanded if a significant change between any two time points was detected under a Poisson model with p below 0.0001. TCR abundances were normalised to the total number of TCRs sequenced per sample and were expressed as counts per million. MAIT TCRs were defined by TRAV1-2 paired with TRAJ12, TRAJ20 or TRAJ33, and iNKT TCRs by TRAV10 paired with TRAJ18. VDJdb, accessed 1 November 2021, was searched for CMV, EBV and SARS-CoV-2 annotated TCRs, with TCRs annotated for multiple antigens excluded. TCRdb trimmed the raw reads at Q25, called clones with MiXCR and kept productive beta chains. Each CDR3 protein gets just one entry, which takes the most common genes and DNA from the rows behind it. Here the V and J calls rest on TCRdb's processing, not on the authors' analysis. For this sample the table gives approximately 120,000 distinct CDR3 sequences, of which about 16% were detected only once. Less than 25% of the sample lies in the top ten.

Set within a cohort of healthcare workers in London, UK, this nested case-control study involved weekly PCR testing of nasopharyngeal swabs along with blood sampling. Between 23 and 31 March 2020, the week of the UK lockdown, healthcare workers were enrolled and then followed up weekly for as long as 16 weeks. The sample comes from a study of early T cells in non-severe SARS-CoV-2 infection listed by TCRdb under 2021. At the level of the whole study: TCR sequencing used bulk RNA from unsorted whole blood, so alpha and beta chains could not be paired. General conclusions and limits of the study: VDJdb matching was skewed toward anti-spike CD8 responses and likely underestimated virus-specific expansions, missing private and CD4 specificities.

The CDR3 runs 15 residues from the cysteine to the phenylalanine. The entry retains the CDR3 DNA only, 45 bases that are in frame from base 1. Clipping removes 1 base from V and 0 bases from J, with 0 as the unmatched junction base count. The rearranged segments are TRBV12-3 or TRBV12-4 and TRBJ2-1, and 7 junctional nucleotides match TRBD2. The sequence was collected from an adult who was a healthcare worker with PCR-confirmed SARS-CoV-2 infection or an uninfected control (not recorded which). Sample: whole blood. The sequenced DNA: TGTGCCAGCAGTTTAGGGGACTACTCCTACAATGAGCAGTTCTTC. The translation is CASSLGDYSYNEQFF.